What follows is one T cell receptor (beta chain) and its context. A modified ARM-PCR protocol with three rounds of nested PCR amplified TCRbeta. TCRdb processed the multiplex PCR reads anew with MiXCR; each CDR3 protein has one entry. The sample lists 68,000 or so distinct CDR3 sequences, approximately 63% occurring once. V gave up 0 bases and J gave up 8 bases, with 14 bases separating them. The CDR3 loop spans 15 amino acids. In germline, CDR1 is SGHRS, CDR2 YFSETQ. No cell sorting was done before RNA was extracted from the tissue. The data belong to a study of tumor and adjacent non-tumor tissue in lung cancer.

Sequenced: lung tumor tissue. The chain joins TRBV5-1 to TRBJ1-4, with D possibly TRBD1 on 6 matching bases. The receptor was isolated from a man aged 50 to 59 with non-small cell lung cancer. CDR3: CASSLATGFEEKLFF. The CDR3 DNA reads as TGCGCCAGCAGCTTGGCGACAGGTTTCGAGGAAAAACTGTTTTTT.